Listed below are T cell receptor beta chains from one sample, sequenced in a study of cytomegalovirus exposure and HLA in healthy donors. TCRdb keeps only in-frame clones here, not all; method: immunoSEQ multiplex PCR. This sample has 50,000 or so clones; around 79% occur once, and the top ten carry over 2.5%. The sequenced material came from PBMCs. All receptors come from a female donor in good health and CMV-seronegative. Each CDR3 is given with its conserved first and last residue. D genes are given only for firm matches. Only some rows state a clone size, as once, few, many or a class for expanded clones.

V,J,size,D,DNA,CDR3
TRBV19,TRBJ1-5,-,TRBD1,TGTGCCAGCGCGGGACAGTTTAGCAATCAGCCCCAGCATTTT,CASAGQFSNQPQHF
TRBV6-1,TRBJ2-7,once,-,TGTGCCAGCAGTGAGCATGACTCACCTTTAATCGAGCAGTACTTC,CASSEHDSPLIEQYF
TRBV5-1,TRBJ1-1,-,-,TGCGCCAGCAGCTTGGGGTCTTTTGGTGGAGGGCCCCGGAGATGGTTGAACACTGAAGCTTTCTTT,CASSLGSFGGGPRRWLNTEAFF
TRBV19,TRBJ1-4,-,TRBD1,TGTGCCAGTAGGCGACAGGGCCCTAATGAAAAACTGTTTTTT,CASRRQGPNEKLFF
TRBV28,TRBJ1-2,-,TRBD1,TGTGCCAGCAGTTTATCGCAGGGGGCCTCAACGGGCGGCTACACCTTC,CASSLSQGASTGGYTF
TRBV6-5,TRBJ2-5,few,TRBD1,TGTGCCAGCAGTTCCGGGACAGGGGGCGGTGGGACCCAGTACTTC,CASSSGTGGGGTQYF
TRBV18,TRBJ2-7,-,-,TGTGCCAGCTCACCGGGGGACTCCAGCTCCTACGAGCAGTACTTC,CASSPGDSSSYEQYF
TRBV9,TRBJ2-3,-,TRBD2,TGTGCCAGCAGCGGAGCGGGGCCTCATGGGCCAGATACGCAGTATTTT,CASSGAGPHGPDTQYF
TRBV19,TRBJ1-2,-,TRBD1,TGTGCCAGTAGTATCGCAGGGGGGAACTATGGCTACACCTTC,CASSIAGGNYGYTF
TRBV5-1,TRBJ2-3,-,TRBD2,TGCGCCAGCAGCTTTTCGGCGGGGGGGGAGCTTAGCACAGATACGCAGTATTTT,CASSFSAGGELSTDTQYF
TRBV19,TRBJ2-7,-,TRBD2,TGTGCCAGTAGTACGGGACTAGCGGCGACCTCCTACGAGCAGTACTTC,CASSTGLAATSYEQYF
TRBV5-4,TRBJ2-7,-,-,TGTGCCAGCAGTTACGGACAAGAGCAATACCGTAACTCCTACGAGCAGTACTTC,CASSYGQEQYRNSYEQYF
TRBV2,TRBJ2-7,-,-,TGTGCCAGCAGTCGGGAGTCGTCCCACGAGCAGTACTTC,CASSRESSHEQYF
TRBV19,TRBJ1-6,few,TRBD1,TGTGCCAGTAGCCCCGGACAGGGGTGGTCACCCCTCCACTTT,CASSPGQGWSPLHF
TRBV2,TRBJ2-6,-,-,TGTGCCAGCAGTGACCGGGGGACTGGGGCCAACGTCCTGACTTTC,CASSDRGTGANVLTF
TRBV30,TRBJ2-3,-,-,TGTGCCTTTGGACGAGGGTCAGATACGCAGTATTTT,CAFGRGSDTQYF
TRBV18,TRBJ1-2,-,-,TGTGCCAGCTCACCCAACAGGGAACCTAACTATGGCTACACCTTC,CASSPNREPNYGYTF
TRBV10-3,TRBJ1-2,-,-,TGTGCCATCAGTGATTTGTCTTCGGGGGACCACACCTTC,CAISDLSSGDHTF
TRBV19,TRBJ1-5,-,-,TGTGCCAGTAGTATAGCTGGGGCCGCTCAGCCCCAGCATTTT,CASSIAGAAQPQHF
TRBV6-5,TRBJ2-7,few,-,TGTGCCAGCAGTGCTCCCCTAACCTACGAGCAGTACTTC,CASSAPLTYEQYF
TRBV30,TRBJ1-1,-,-,TGTGCCTGGGGGAAAAGGTACGGGGGTTTGAACACTGAAGCTTTCTTT,CAWGKRYGGLNTEAFF
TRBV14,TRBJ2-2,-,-,TGTGCCAGCAGCCAAGTCGGGGGACTCCCGGCCGGGGAGCTGTTTTTT,CASSQVGGLPAGELFF
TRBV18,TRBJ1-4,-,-,TGTGCCAGCTCACCAATGGAGGGCGCCCTAGGGAAAAAACTGTTTTTT,CASSPMEGALGKKLFF
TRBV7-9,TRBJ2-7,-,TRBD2,TGTGCCAGCAGCCCCATTAGCGGGAGGCCCTCCTACGAGCAGTACTTC,CASSPISGRPSYEQYF
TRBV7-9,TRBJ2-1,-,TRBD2,TGTGCCAGCAGCACCCCAAGGGGACTAGCGGGAGGATCCTACAATGAGCAGTTCTTC,CASSTPRGLAGGSYNEQFF
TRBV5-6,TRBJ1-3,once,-,TGTGCCAGCAGCTTAGTTTTGGGGAGTGGAAACACCATATATTTT,CASSLVLGSGNTIYF
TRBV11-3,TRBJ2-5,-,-,TGTGCCAGCAGCCCTTCCTCGGGGGGCGGGGAGACCCAGTACTTC,CASSPSSGGGETQYF
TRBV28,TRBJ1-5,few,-,TGTGCCAGCGCCGTTGGGAGCCATCAGCCCCAGCATTTT,CASAVGSHQPQHF
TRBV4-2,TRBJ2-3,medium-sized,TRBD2,TGTGCCAGCAGCCAAGATGGGAGCGGGGGGCTTGGTACGCAGTATTTT,CASSQDGSGGLGTQYF
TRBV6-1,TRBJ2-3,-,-,TGTGCCAGCAGGGAGACTGGTAGGCCAGATACGCAGTATTTT,CASRETGRPDTQYF
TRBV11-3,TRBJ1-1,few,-,TGTGCCAGCAGCTTGACGGGGTCGAACACTGAAGCTTTCTTT,CASSLTGSNTEAFF
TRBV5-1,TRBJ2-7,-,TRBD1,TGCGCCAGCAGGAGGGGACAGGGAGCCCTCTACGAGCAGTACTTC,CASRRGQGALYEQYF
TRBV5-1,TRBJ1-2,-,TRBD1,TGCGCCAGCGGACAGGGGGCAGCTAACTATGGCTACACCTTC,CASGQGAANYGYTF
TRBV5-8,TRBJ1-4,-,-,TGTGCCAGCAGCTTGGTCCAGGGCAATGAAAAACTGTTTTTT,CASSLVQGNEKLFF
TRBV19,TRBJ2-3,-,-,TGTGCCAGTAGTCCCCAGACAGATACGCAGTATTTT,CASSPQTDTQYF
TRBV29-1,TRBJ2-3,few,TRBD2,TGCAGCGTTGATGGGCTAGCGGGGGTCACAGATACGCAGTATTTT,CSVDGLAGVTDTQYF
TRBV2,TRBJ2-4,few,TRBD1,TGTGCCAGCAGTGGGAACCGGGACAGGGTCAAAAACATTCAGTACTTC,CASSGNRDRVKNIQYF
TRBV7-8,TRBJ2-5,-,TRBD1,TGTGCCAGCAGCTTAGCGGGAGGACAGGGGACAGAGACCCAGTACTTC,CASSLAGGQGTETQYF
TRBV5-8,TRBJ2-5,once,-,TGTGCCAGCAGCTTGGACAGGGTCTCCTTAGAGACCCAGTACTTC,CASSLDRVSLETQYF
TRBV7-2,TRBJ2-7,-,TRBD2,TGTGCCAGCAGCTCCGCGGGAGGAGGGGGACTCGAGCAGTACTTC,CASSSAGGGGLEQYF
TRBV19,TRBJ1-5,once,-,TGTGCCAGTAGCACAGACAATTATAGCAATCAGCCCCAGCATTTT,CASSTDNYSNQPQHF
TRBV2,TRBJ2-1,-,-,TGTGCCAGCAAATACGAGCATGAGCAGTTCTTC,CASKYEHEQFF